These 8 T cell receptor beta chains came from one sample sequenced in a study of blood T cell repertoires in COVID-19. Profiled with immunoSEQ multiplex PCR; TCRdb holds only in-frame clones, not every one. The profile shows 24,000 or so clones, 80% to 90% of them singletons. The sequenced sample was peripheral blood. The receptor set was obtained from an older man in a cohort sampled during active COVID-19.

This rearrangement joins TRBV30 to TRBJ2-1, with a tentative D call TRBD2 (5 bases). The V end lost 4 bases, the J end lost 0 bases, and 16 bases lay between the germline ends. CDR1 is GTSNPN and CDR2 is SVGIG in the germline V gene (reference sequence). The CDR3 is 16 amino acids. For the CDR3, the DNA is TGTGCCTGGATACCCTCCGGAGGCCTCTCCTACAATGAGCAGTTCTTC. Translated: CAWIPSGGLSYNEQFF.

This clone was found once. The rearrangement links TRBV5-1 to TRBJ2-1; TRBD2 matches 13 bases. Losses at the gene ends were 4 bases for V and 8 bases for J; bases not matched to a gene: 9. CDR3 length equals 16 residues. Germline-derived CDR1 and CDR2 are SGHRS and YFSETQ. CDR3 protein: CASSPLTSGRLDEQFF. CDR3 nucleotides: TGCGCCAGCAGCCCGTTGACTAGCGGGAGGTTGGATGAGCAGTTCTTC.

The chain recombines TRBV4-1 with TRBJ2-2, with 10 bases that match TRBD2. With V trimmed by 8 bases and J by 4 bases, 16 bases remained unmatched. CDR3 length: 18 residues. In germline, CDR1 is MGHRA, CDR2 YSYEKL. The CDR3 bases are TGCGCCAGCTCCCCCGGCAGGGCCAGCGGGAGGGTCACCGGGGAGCTGTTTTTT. This codes for CASSPGRASGRVTGELFF.

V gene TRBV5-1 combines with J gene TRBJ2-3, with 7 nucleotides matching TRBD1. Germline CDR1 reads SGHRS; CDR2 reads YFSETQ. After removal of 1 base from V and 4 bases from J, the junction contained 3 bases not matched to a gene. The CDR3 length is 14 residues. The CDR3 loop reads CASSLQGGPDTQYF. The CDR3, as DNA: TGCGCCAGCAGCTTGCAAGGGGGCCCAGATACGCAGTATTTT.

J is TRBJ1-5 and V is TRBV6-1, with unresolved D. This CDR3 comprises 16 residues. The V end lost 2 bases, the J end lost 6 bases, and 17 bases lay between the germline ends. CDR1 is MNHNS, CDR2 SASEGT, per germline. The DNA of the CDR3 is TGTGCCAGCAGTGAACAACCTACACAAACGGGTCAGCCCCAGCATTTT. Protein: CASSEQPTQTGQPQHF.

This chain links TRBV2 with TRBJ1-3; D gene unclear. The CDR3 spans 15 residues. Trimming stripped 5 bases from V and 0 bases from J, with 11 bases between. CDR1 and CDR2 from the germline V gene are SNHLY and FYNNEI. The CDR3 spells CASSPAGLSGNTIYF. The CDR3 nucleotides read TGTGCCAGCAGTCCGGCAGGCCTCTCTGGAAACACCATATATTTT.

This chain links TRBV19 with TRBJ2-7; TRBD1 matches 9 bases. V lost 5 bases and J lost 5; bases outside the gene matches: 13. The CDR3 length is 16 residues. Germline assignment: CDR1 LNHDA and CDR2 SQIVND (reference sequence). CDR3 bases: TGTGCCAGTAGTTATCCGACCGGGACAGGGAAGAACGAGCAGTACTTC. Its translation: CASSYPTGTGKNEQYF.

This chain connects TRBV28 to TRBJ2-5, with 7 bases identical to TRBD1. The CDR3 is 14 amino acids. The V segment lost 4 bases and the J segment 5 bases; nucleotides outside the gene matches: 7. Germline values: CDR1 MDHEN, CDR2 SYDVKM. As DNA, the CDR3 is TGTGCCAGCAGTTCCAGACAGGGTCTCGAGACCCAGTACTTC. It specifies CASSSRQGLETQYF.